The 30 T cell receptor beta chains in this list originate from one sample, sequenced in a study of OX40 agonist ivuxolimab in advanced cancers. Sequencing was performed with immunoSEQ multiplex PCR; in TCRdb, only in-frame clones are kept and a portion is missing. The table shows over 95,000 clones, with roughly four fifths occurring only once. The specimen was CD4+ or CD8+ T cells sorted from blood, collected in a trial of the OX40 agonist ivuxolimab. The receptors were sampled from an adult with an advanced solid tumor such as melanoma, head and neck, liver or kidney cancer.

The CDR3 DNA reads as TGTGCCAGCTGCCCCCACCGCAATCAGCCCCAGCATTTT. This translates into CASCPHRNQPQHF. The chain joins TRBV28 to TRBJ1-5, with D unresolved. The CDR3 spans 13 residues. V was clipped by 8 bases and J by 2 bases, with 10 bases between them. Germline V gene sequence: CDR1 MDHEN, CDR2 SYDVKM.

This clone was observed once. The chain uses TRBV5-5 and TRBJ2-7; D ambiguous. The germline V and J ends were trimmed by 0 bases and 7 bases, with 17 bases remaining between them. This CDR3 contains 15 residues. Germline V gene sequence: CDR1 SGHKS, CDR2 YYEKEE (reference sequence). CDR3 protein: CASSLVSGQMGEQYF. The CDR3 region has the DNA TGTGCCAGCAGCTTGGTATCAGGTCAAATGGGGGAGCAGTACTTC.

The rearrangement uses TRBV18 and TRBJ1-3; D not resolved. The germline gives CDR1 KGHSH, CDR2 LQKENI. With 2 bases removed from V and 6 bases from J, the gap between germline ends came to 14 bases. The CDR3 spans 15 residues. The CDR3 here is CASSPSEEGTNTIYF. DNA for the CDR3: TGTGCCAGCTCACCAAGCGAAGAAGGTACAAACACCATATATTTT.

The V gene is TRBV7-2, the J gene TRBJ1-2; D remains ambiguous. Germline CDR1 is SGHTA and CDR2 is FQGNSA. The CDR3 has 11 residues. V was pared by 5 bases and J by 5 bases, with 6 bases between. Here the CDR3 reads CASSPTYGYTF. CDR3 nucleotides: TGTGCCAGCAGCCCGACATATGGCTACACCTTC.

This chain joins TRBV5-4 and TRBJ2-5, with D possibly TRBD2 on 5 matching bases. V was cut by 3 bases and J by 3 bases, with 15 bases left in between. This CDR3 has 15 amino acids. Germline-derived CDR1 and CDR2 are SGHNT and YYREEE (reference sequence). This chain's CDR3 is CASSSERRREETQYF. The CDR3 DNA sequence: TGTGCCAGCAGCTCCGAGCGGAGAAGAGAAGAGACCCAGTACTTC.

V usage is TRBV7-3 and J usage is TRBJ2-5, with D possibly being TRBD2 (6 bases). The ends were cut back, 6 bases at V and 5 bases at J, with 13 bases in the middle. Per germline, CDR1 SGHTA and CDR2 FQGTGA. The CDR3 runs to 13 residues. The CDR3 sequence: CASSRDLTETQYF. CDR3 nucleotide sequence: TGTGCCAGCAGTAGGGACTTGACGGAGACCCAGTACTTC.

The CDR3 here is CASSRAENTNTGELFF. CDR3 DNA: TGTGCCAGTAGTAGGGCAGAAAATACGAACACCGGGGAGCTGTTTTTT. The chain carries TRBV19 and TRBJ2-2, with D unclear. Germline-derived CDR1 and CDR2 are LNHDA and SQIVND (reference sequence). The CDR3 covers 16 residues. Trimming cost V 4 bases and J 0 bases, with 12 bases left between them.

As concerns this clone: The junction departs from germline at one end; a sequencing error may be responsible. The chain combines TRBV27 with TRBJ2-1, with D perhaps TRBD2 (6 bases). There are 12 residues in the CDR3. CDR1 and CDR2 (germline): MNHEY, SMNVEV (reference sequence). The CDR3 is CACGNSYNEQFF. The DNA for the CDR3 is TGCGCCTGCGGGAACTCCTACAATGAGCAGTTCTTC.

V usage is TRBV18 and J usage is TRBJ2-5; no firm D call. The CDR3 covers 14 residues. Per germline, CDR1 KGHSH and CDR2 LQKENI. The V and J ends lost 3 bases and 1 base respectively, with 9 bases between them. The CDR3 region is CASSPRTGQETQYF. CDR3 sequence (DNA): TGTGCCAGCTCACCCCGGACGGGCCAAGAGACCCAGTACTTC.

The V call is TRBV7-2, the J call TRBJ2-1, with 12 bases lining up with TRBD1. Germline CDR1 is SGHTA and CDR2 is FQGNSA. CDR3 length equals 16 residues. Trimming removed 3 bases from V and 8 bases from J; junction bases left unmatched: 8. CDR3 DNA sequence: TGTGCCAGCAGCTTCCTGCCGGGACAGGGGGCAGATGAGCAGTTCTTC. Translation: CASSFLPGQGADEQFF.

The V call is TRBV19, the J call TRBJ2-7, with unresolved D. With 4 bases removed from V and 0 bases from J, the gap between germline ends came to 13 bases. Germline-derived CDR1 and CDR2 are LNHDA and SQIVND (reference sequence). This CDR3 contains 15 residues. CDR3 sequence (DNA): TGTGCCAGTAGTAGGAGCGTCCTGAGCTCCTACGAGCAGTACTTC. It translates to CASSRSVLSSYEQYF.

This clone occurred many times. J is TRBJ2-7 and V is TRBV7-9; D unresolved. V gave up 2 bases and J gave up 3 bases, with 5 bases separating them. Per the germline V gene, CDR1 is SEHNR and CDR2 is FQNEAQ (reference sequence). The CDR3 is made up of 12 amino acids. CDR3: CASSLRRYEQYF. The CDR3 coding sequence is TGTGCCAGCAGCTTAAGACGCTACGAGCAGTACTTC.

The V call is TRBV5-4, the J call TRBJ1-1, with D perhaps matching TRBD1 (5 bases). This CDR3 comprises 15 residues. V was trimmed by 0 bases and J by 4 bases, leaving 13 bases between them. Germline V gene sequence: CDR1 SGHNT, CDR2 YYREEE (reference sequence). The CDR3 reads CASSLAGGILTEAFF. The CDR3 nucleotides are TGTGCCAGCAGCTTGGCCGGGGGGATCCTCACTGAAGCTTTCTTT. The entire variable domain, with the rest obtained from reference TRBV5-4 and TRBJ1-1, is as follows: ETGVTQSPTHLIKTRGQQVTLRCSSQSGHNTVSWYQQALGQGPQFIFQYYREEENGRGNFPPRFSGLQFPNYSSELNVNALELDDSALYLCASSLAGGILTEAFFGQGTRLTVV.

This chain joins TRBV4-3 and TRBJ2-3; D is perhaps TRBD2 (5 bases). V was cut by 0 bases and J by 8 bases, with 15 bases left in between. CDR3 size: 15 residues. Per germline, CDR1 LGHNA and CDR2 YSLEER. The CDR3 DNA is TGCGCCAGCAGCCAAGAGTGGCGGGTAGGAGGTACGCAGTATTTT. It encodes CASSQEWRVGGTQYF.

The chain is built from TRBV6-1 and TRBJ1-2; possible D gene TRBD1, 6 bases. Germline CDR1 and CDR2: MNHNS and SASEGT. Trimming removed 0 bases from V and 6 bases from J, with 14 bases in between. This CDR3 has 15 residues. The CDR3 DNA is TGTGCCAGCAGTGAAGCGGGGGGGCTGAGAAATGGCTACACCTTC. Translating it yields CASSEAGGLRNGYTF.

The chain employs TRBV7-2 and TRBJ1-2; D gene ambiguous. The germline V gene encodes CDR1 SGHTA and CDR2 FQGNSA. CDR3 length: 13 residues. Trimming pared 6 bases from V and 8 bases from J, leaving 16 bases between. The DNA of the CDR3 is TGTGCCAGCAGGAAGAGTGCGGAGTCGGGCTACACCTTC. Translated: CASRKSAESGYTF. The whole variable domain, remainder taken from reference TRBV7-2 and TRBJ1-2, is GAGVSQSPSNKVTEKGKDVELRCDPISGHTALYWYRQSLGQGLEFLIYFQGNSAPDKSGLPSDRFSAERTGGSVSTLTIQRTQQEDSAVYLCASRKSAESGYTFGSGTRLTVV.

The sample holds a few counts of this clone. The V call is TRBV2, the J call TRBJ2-2; D remains ambiguous. Trimming shortened V by 6 bases and J by 7 bases, and 12 bases separated the two germline ends. This CDR3 has 13 amino acids. Germline-derived CDR1 and CDR2 are SNHLY and FYNNEI. CDR3 coding DNA: TGTGCCAGCAGGACCGAAGTAATCGGGGAGCTGTTTTTT. Its protein is CASRTEVIGELFF.

The CDR3 sequence: CASSSQAGASYEQYF. CDR3 nucleotides: TGTGCCAGCAGCTCCCAAGCGGGGGCCTCCTACGAGCAGTACTTC. V gene TRBV7-2 combines with J gene TRBJ2-7, with 8 bases identical to TRBD2. This CDR3 is built from 15 residues. CDR1 and CDR2 (germline): SGHTA, FQGNSA. V lost 4 bases, J lost 0 bases, and 5 bases stayed unmatched.

The V and J genes are TRBV7-3 and TRBJ2-2, with 11 bases identical to TRBD2. CDR1 SGHTA and CDR2 FQGTGA come from the germline V gene. This CDR3 comprises 18 residues. The junction had 9 bases not matched to a gene; V was cut back by 0 bases and J by 6 bases. CDR3 sequence (DNA): TGTGCCAGCAGCTTAACGAGGGTAGCGGGAGGGCCATCCGGGGAGCTGTTTTTT. This encodes CASSLTRVAGGPSGELFF.

V and J are TRBV7-9 and TRBJ2-5, with TRBD2 as a possible D gene (7 bases). Germline loops: CDR1 SEHNR, CDR2 FQNEAQ (reference sequence). The CDR3 is made up of 19 amino acids. The V end lost 6 bases, the J end lost 3 bases, and 29 bases lay between the germline ends. The CDR3 spells CASSLLRGGGQGMKETQYF. The CDR3 DNA follows: TGTGCCAGCAGTCTATTGCGCGGGGGAGGCCAGGGGATGAAAGAGACCCAGTACTTC.

This chain connects TRBV29-1 to TRBJ1-1; no firm D call. The CDR3 is made up of 14 amino acids. V was trimmed by 3 bases and J by 4 bases, leaving 15 bases between them. The V gene's germline CDR1 is SQVTM and CDR2 ANQGSEA. The chain's CDR3 is CSVDRQVKGTEAFF. The DNA for the CDR3 is TGCAGCGTTGACCGGCAGGTCAAGGGCACTGAAGCTTTCTTT.

J is TRBJ2-5 and V is TRBV7-8; tentative D call: TRBD2 (7 bases). V lost 1 base to trimming and J lost 7 bases, with 10 bases between them. The length of the CDR3 is 13 residues. Germline loops: CDR1 SGHVS, CDR2 FQNEAQ. This chain's CDR3 is CASSLVGGGTQYF. Written as DNA, the CDR3 is TGTGCCAGCAGCTTAGTGGGAGGGGGGACCCAGTACTTC.

This clone was observed a few times. The chain couples TRBV19 to TRBJ1-5, with D perhaps TRBD1 (6 bases). Germline assignment: CDR1 LNHDA and CDR2 SQIVND (reference sequence). V lost 5 bases to trimming and J lost 5 bases, with 10 bases between them. The CDR3 runs 13 residues. The CDR3 nucleotides read TGTGCCAGTAGTGATGACAGGTATCAGCCCCAGCATTTT. It is translated as CASSDDRYQPQHF.

The rearrangement links TRBV5-8 to TRBJ2-7; D is possibly TRBD1 (5 bases). The CDR3 has 13 residues. V was cut by 4 bases and J by 3 bases, with 11 bases left in between. Germline loops: CDR1 SGHTS, CDR2 YDEGEE. This chain's CDR3 is CASSLGHDYEQYF. CDR3 nucleotides: TGTGCCAGCAGCCTAGGACACGACTACGAGCAGTACTTC.

V gene TRBV7-6 combines with J gene TRBJ2-1; D unresolved. The CDR3 totals 14 residues. The germline CDR1 and CDR2 sequences are SGHVS and FNYEAQ. Trimming removed 5 bases from V and 4 bases from J, with 12 bases in between. CDR3: CASSPNAPYNEQFF. The CDR3, as DNA: TGTGCCAGCAGCCCAAATGCCCCTTACAATGAGCAGTTCTTC.

V gene TRBV11-2 combines with J gene TRBJ2-3; 7 bases align to TRBD2. V was clipped by 5 bases and J by 2 bases; unmatched bases: 13. The CDR3 runs to 17 residues. The germline V gene encodes CDR1 SGHAT and CDR2 FQNNGV. The CDR3 DNA is TGTGCCAGCAGCCCCAACTCTGGGACTATTCCCACAGATACGCAGTATTTT. Encoded protein: CASSPNSGTIPTDTQYF. The full variable domain, in which reference TRBV11-2 and TRBJ2-3 provide the parts outside the CDR3, is EAGVAQSPRYKIIEKRQSVAFWCNPISGHATLYWYQQILGQGPKLLIQFQNNGVVDDSQLPKDRFSAERLKGVDSTLKIQPAKLEDSAVYLCASSPNSGTIPTDTQYFGPGTRLTVL.

The chain couples TRBV4-2 to TRBJ1-1, with 8 bases matching TRBD1. Per germline, CDR1 LGHNA and CDR2 YNFKEQ. This CDR3 is 15 amino acids long. The trim removed 4 bases at V and 6 bases at J, leaving 10 bases unmatched. Here the CDR3 DNA reads TGTGCCAGCAGCCTTGGACAGGGAGGGGTCGCTGAAGCTTTCTTT. It codes for CASSLGQGGVAEAFF.

The chain uses TRBV11-3 and TRBJ2-3, with TRBD2 matching over 9 bases. CDR3 length equals 18 residues. The germline gives CDR1 SGHNT, CDR2 YENEEA. The V and J ends lost 5 bases and 0 bases, in that order; junction bases with no gene match: 12. Written as DNA, the CDR3 is TGTGCCAGCAGCCCCGGGGGCGGGAGGGCCGGAAGCACAGATACGCAGTATTTT. This translates into CASSPGGGRAGSTDTQYF.

This clone has only a few counts. The chain combines TRBV19 with TRBJ2-1; 10 nucleotides line up with TRBD1. The ends lost 7 bases at V and 7 bases at J; junction bases unmatched: 19. This CDR3 contains 18 residues. The germline V gene has CDR1 LNHDA and CDR2 SQIVND (reference sequence). CDR3 loop: CASTQDARDRGLGNEQFF. CDR3 coding DNA: TGTGCCAGTACCCAAGATGCCCGGGACAGGGGCCTTGGGAATGAGCAGTTCTTC.

The chain uses TRBV18 and TRBJ1-5, with TRBD1 matching over 7 bases. V trimming: 6 bases; J trimming: 4 bases; junction bases outside the gene matches: 6. This CDR3 has 14 amino acids. From germline, CDR1 is KGHSH and CDR2 LQKENI. CDR3 protein: CASSRGGWNQPQHF. CDR3 DNA: TGTGCCAGCTCCAGGGGGGGATGGAATCAGCCCCAGCATTTT.